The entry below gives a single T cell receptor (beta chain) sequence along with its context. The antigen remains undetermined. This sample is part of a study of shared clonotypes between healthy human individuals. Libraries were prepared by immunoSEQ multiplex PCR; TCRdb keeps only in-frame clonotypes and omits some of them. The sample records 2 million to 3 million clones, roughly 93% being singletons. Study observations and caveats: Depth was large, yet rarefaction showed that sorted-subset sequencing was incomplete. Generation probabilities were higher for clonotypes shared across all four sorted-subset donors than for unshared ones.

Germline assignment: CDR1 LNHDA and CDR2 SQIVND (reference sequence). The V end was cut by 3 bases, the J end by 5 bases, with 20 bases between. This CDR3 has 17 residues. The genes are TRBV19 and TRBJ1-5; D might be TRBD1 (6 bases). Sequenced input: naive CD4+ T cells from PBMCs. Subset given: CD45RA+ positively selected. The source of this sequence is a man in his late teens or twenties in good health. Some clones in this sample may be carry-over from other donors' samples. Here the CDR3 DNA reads TGTGCCAGTAGTATTGCCCCGTGGAGGGGGGAAGATCAGCCCCAGCATTTT. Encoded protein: CASSIAPWRGEDQPQHF.